The sequence of this TCR beta chain was determined in a study of T cells in women clearing cervical HPV infection. As for the study in general: Donors had HPV16-related CIN3 or worse; 2 had invasive cancer. Blood came at first lesion visit for cases, post-clearance for controls. Whole-study results and caveats: CIN3+ cases had significantly higher TCR repertoire richness than controls, but evenness did not differ.

Clones were read by immunoSEQ multiplex PCR, and TCRdb kept only the in-frame ones, dropping some. This repertoire includes approximately 35,000 clones. About this clone itself: The antigen is undetermined. The read ends 3 residues early relative to the CDR3; the germline J gene fills the gap.

Germline V gene data show CDR1 as MDHEN and CDR2 as SYDVKM. V lost 7 bases, J lost 1 base, and 23 bases lay in between. The CDR3 sequence is 18 residues long. V is TRBV28 and J is TRBJ1-5; D perhaps matches TRBD1 (6 bases). This TCR derives from a woman aged 18 to 69 with a cervical HPV16 infection that either progressed to CIN3+ or cleared (not recorded which). The sequenced sample consisted of blood buffy coat. The part of the CDR3 DNA that was read is TGTGCCAGCACCCACCGGACCCCGGGGGGCCGAAGCAATCAGCCC. Its protein is CASTHRTPGGRSNQP. The whole CDR3 is CASTHRTPGGRSNQPQHF.